Shown below are 27 T cell receptor beta chains from a single sample sequenced in a study of T cells in Graves' hyperthyroidism and ophthalmopathy. Amplified regions were TCR beta CDR3 sequences from RNA transcripts. A set of HTBI primers served as the primers for a first-round RT-PCR of the TCR CDR3. Each CDR3 protein gets one entry after TCRdb re-called the multiplex PCR reads with MiXCR. The table lists around 600,000 distinct CDR3 sequences, approximately 15% of them singletons. Sequencing was performed on blood. These receptors were taken from a woman aged 18-29 years with Graves' ophthalmopathy.

This clonotype has a handful of counts. The rearrangement joins TRBV20-1 to TRBJ2-7, with D possibly being TRBD1 (6 bases). The CDR3 is made up of 15 amino acids. Germline V gives CDR1 DFQATT, CDR2 SNEGSKA (reference sequence). Trimming removed 2 bases from V and 1 base from J, with 15 bases in between. In DNA form, the CDR3 reads TGCAGTGCTAGAACACGGGACACCCGATCCTACGAGCAGTACTTC. Amino acid sequence: CSARTRDTRSYEQYF.

Many counts were recorded for this clonotype. This chain links TRBV28 with TRBJ2-1; 8 positions agree with TRBD1. Germline assignment: CDR1 MDHEN and CDR2 SYDVKM. The ends lost 5 bases at V and 5 bases at J; junction bases unmatched: 8. The CDR3 runs 15 residues. The CDR3: CASSQLDREDNEQFF. DNA of the CDR3: TGTGCCAGCAGTCAACTGGACAGGGAAGACAATGAGCAGTTCTTC. Full variable domain (remainder filled in from reference TRBV28 and TRBJ2-1): DVKVTQSSRYLVKRTGEKVFLECVQDMDHENMFWYRQDPGLGLRLIYFSYDVKMKEKGDIPEGYSVSREKKERFSLILESASTNQTSMYLCASSQLDREDNEQFFGPGTRLTVL.

The V gene is TRBV7-9, the J gene TRBJ2-1; 9 bases agree with TRBD2. CDR1 and CDR2 (germline): SEHNR, FQNEAQ (reference sequence). The CDR3 sequence is 18 residues long. Losses at the gene ends were 8 bases for V and 0 bases for J; bases not matched to a gene: 14. The CDR3 DNA follows: TGTGCCAGCGGTTATCCCGGGACTAGCCGGAGCTCCTACAATGAGCAGTTCTTC. Amino acid sequence: CASGYPGTSRSSYNEQFF. Filled out from reference TRBV7-9 and TRBJ2-1, the complete variable domain reads DTGVSQNPRHKITKRGQNVTFRCDPISEHNRLYWYRQTLGQGPEFLTYFQNEAQLEKSRLLSDRFSAERPKGSFSTLEIQRTEQGDSAMYLCASGYPGTSRSSYNEQFFGPGTRLTVL.

The chain combines TRBV6-1 with TRBJ1-3; D may be TRBD1 (5 bases). The germline V gene has CDR1 MNHNS and CDR2 SASEGT. V was shortened by 7 bases and J by 4 bases, with 20 bases between the two germline ends. The CDR3 contains 16 residues. The CDR3 loop reads CASIRAGGDSGNTIYF. For the CDR3, the DNA is TGTGCCAGCATCCGTGCGGGGGGTGATTCAGGAAACACCATATATTTT.

The rearrangement joins TRBV12-3 or TRBV12-4 to TRBJ2-7; D unclear. This CDR3 region has 13 residues. The V end was cut by 8 bases, the J end by 1 base, with 12 bases between. This CDR3 reads CASSPPTSYEQYF. The DNA of the CDR3 is TGTGCCAGCTCACCACCAACGTCCTACGAGCAGTACTTC.

This rearrangement joins TRBV20-1 to TRBJ1-2, with D perhaps matching TRBD1 (5 bases). The CDR3 extends over 11 amino acids. Germline V gene lookup returns CDR1 DFQATT and CDR2 SNEGSKA (reference sequence). The CDR3 loop is CGRGVLGGYTF. The CDR3, as DNA: TGCGGCCGAGGGGTTCTGGGCGGCTACACCTTC.

This clonotype was counted ten times or more. The rearrangement joins TRBV6-2 or TRBV6-3 to TRBJ1-1, with D perhaps TRBD1 (6 bases). This CDR3 region has 15 residues. V lost 5 bases to trimming and J lost 2 bases, with 15 bases between them. Germline V lookup: CDR1 MNHEY, CDR2 SVGEGT. CDR3: CASSRGTLGNTEAFF. CDR3 DNA sequence: TGTGCCAGCAGTAGAGGGACATTGGGAAACACTGAAGCTTTCTTT.

This clonotype was recorded a few times. The genes are TRBV25-1 and TRBJ2-5; D call uncertain. In germline, CDR1 is MGHDK, CDR2 SYGVNS. Trimming stripped 3 bases from V and 1 base from J, with 6 bases between. The CDR3 loop spans 13 amino acids. The CDR3 nucleotides read TGTGCCAGCAGTGACAGGCTCCAAGAGACCCAGTACTTC. This gives the protein CASSDRLQETQYF.

The V gene is TRBV12-3 or TRBV12-4, the J gene TRBJ1-5; TRBD1 matches at 11 bases. J was trimmed by 7 bases and V by 6 bases; bases with no gene match: 5. The CDR3 totals 14 residues. The DNA for the CDR3 is TGTGCCAGCAGAGGGACAGGGGGTCACCAGCCCCAGCATTTT. This codes for CASRGTGGHQPQHF.

The V call is TRBV6-2 or TRBV6-3, the J call TRBJ2-4, with TRBD1 matching over 7 bases. The CDR3 runs 16 residues. V lost 1 base and J lost 0; bases outside the gene matches: 3. Germline V CDR1 and CDR2: MNHEY, SVGEGT. CDR3 coding DNA: TGTGCCAGCAGTTACTTGGGACAGTCAGCCAAAAACATTCAGTACTTC. Its translation: CASSYLGQSAKNIQYF.

This clonotype came up many times. The J gene is TRBJ1-5, the V gene TRBV27, with a weak D call TRBD1 (5 bases). The CDR3 runs 16 residues. Germline CDR1 MNHEY, CDR2 SMNVEV (reference sequence). Trimming left V 6 bases short and J 2 bases short, with 17 bases between. The CDR3 is CASSRLGGGGNQPQHF. The CDR3, as DNA: TGTGCCAGCAGCCGCCTTGGGGGTGGTGGCAATCAGCCCCAGCATTTT.

CDR3 residues: CASSLAGGGRAFF. In DNA form, the CDR3 reads TGTGCCAGCAGTTTAGCGGGGGGCGGTCGAGCTTTCTTT. The chain links TRBV12-3 or TRBV12-4 to TRBJ1-1, with D possibly TRBD1 on 6 matching bases. Deletions cut 0 bases from V and 10 bases from J, with 12 bases between. The CDR3 has 13 residues.

This chain joins TRBV28 and TRBJ2-7, with 14 bases matching TRBD2. Trimming cost V 7 bases and J 3 bases; bases outside gene matches: 5. Per the germline V gene, CDR1 is MDHEN and CDR2 is SYDVKM. The CDR3 is made up of 15 amino acids. CDR3 sequence reads: CASTEGLAGDYEQYF. The CDR3 region has the DNA TGTGCCAGCACCGAGGGACTAGCGGGAGACTACGAGCAGTACTTC.

In this sample, this clonotype turned up many times. The chain employs TRBV28 and TRBJ2-5, with D possibly TRBD1 on 6 matching bases. Per the germline V gene, CDR1 is MDHEN and CDR2 is SYDVKM. The CDR3 spans 16 residues. The V end was cut by 10 bases, the J end by 2 bases, with 23 bases between. Written as DNA, the CDR3 is TGTGCCACGAAGGGGACCCGGGACAAAAAACAAGAGACCCAGTACTTC. Protein sequence: CATKGTRDKKQETQYF.

The rearrangement joins TRBV19 to TRBJ1-1; a weak D match, TRBD1 (6 bases). Trimming pared 3 bases from V and 6 bases from J, leaving 14 bases between. This CDR3 is 14 amino acids long. CDR1 LNHDA and CDR2 SQIVND come from the germline V gene (reference sequence). The CDR3 protein is CASSMRGALPEAFF. The CDR3 DNA follows: TGTGCCAGTAGTATGAGGGGGGCGCTCCCTGAAGCTTTCTTT.

This clonotype was recorded at least ten times. The chain carries TRBV6-2 or TRBV6-3 and TRBJ2-5, with 8 bases lining up with TRBD1. CDR1 MNHEY and CDR2 SVGEGT come from the germline V gene. The V and J ends lost 6 bases and 5 bases, in that order; junction bases with no gene match: 8. The CDR3 is 14 residues long. CDR3 bases: TGTGCCAGCAGCGATGGACAGGGCCGGGAGACCCAGTACTTC. Protein: CASSDGQGRETQYF.

This clonotype showed up just a few times. The chain couples TRBV7-2 to TRBJ1-1, with no clear D. Germline V lookup: CDR1 SGHTA, CDR2 FQGNSA. Trimming took off 0 bases at V and 4 bases at J, with 9 bases between the two ends. There are 14 residues in the CDR3. CDR3 nucleotides: TGTGCCAGCAGCTTAGCGCTTGCGGGCACTGAAGCTTTCTTT. It is translated as CASSLALAGTEAFF.

The chain carries TRBV4-2 and TRBJ2-5; a weak D match, TRBD2 (6 bases). Per germline, CDR1 LGHNA and CDR2 YNFKEQ. The V end lost 3 bases, the J end lost 2 bases, and 19 bases lay between the germline ends. The CDR3 contains 17 residues. The CDR3 DNA is TGTGCCAGCAGCCAGCTCCGCGGTGAGGAGGGGCAAGAGACCCAGTACTTC. Amino acids: CASSQLRGEEGQETQYF.

This clonotype occurred many times. This rearrangement joins TRBV2 to TRBJ2-5, with 9 bases lining up with TRBD1. The CDR3 runs 16 residues. Germline CDR1 and CDR2: SNHLY and FYNNEI. Losses at the gene ends were 7 bases for V and 0 bases for J; bases not matched to a gene: 9. The CDR3 region is CASIETGTGYQETQYF. CDR3 DNA: TGTGCCAGCATAGAGACCGGGACAGGGTACCAAGAGACCCAGTACTTC.

The V call is TRBV10-3, the J call TRBJ2-6; TRBD1 aligns across 7 bases. The CDR3 has 18 amino acids. In germline, CDR1 is ENHRY, CDR2 SYGVKD. V lost 8 bases and J lost 0; bases outside the gene matches: 13. The CDR3 here is CAILGNRGTLSGANVLTF. CDR3 in DNA: TGTGCCATCCTGGGGAACAGGGGAACCCTCTCTGGGGCCAACGTCCTGACTTTC.

Ten or more counts support this clonotype. V usage is TRBV7-3 and J usage is TRBJ1-2, with D unclear. The CDR3 is made up of 15 amino acids. From germline, CDR1 is SGHTA and CDR2 FQGTGA. With 1 base removed from V and 4 bases from J, the gap between germline ends came to 13 bases. The CDR3: CASSLNHGSGYGYTF. The CDR3 bases are TGTGCCAGCAGCTTAAACCATGGTAGTGGCTATGGCTACACCTTC. Based on the CDR3 plus reference TRBV7-3 and TRBJ1-2, the full variable domain is GAGVSQTPSNKVTEKGKYVELRCDPISGHTALYWYRQSLGQGPEFLIYFQGTGAADDSGLPNDRFFAVRPEGSVSTLKIQRTERGDSAVYLCASSLNHGSGYGYTFGSGTRLTVV.

A few counts support this clonotype. Mismatch with germline at one junction end may stem from a read error. The chain couples TRBV7-2 to TRBJ2-1; a possible D gene is TRBD2 (5 bases). The CDR3 is 15 amino acids. CDR1 and CDR2 (germline): SGHTA, FQGNSA. The CDR3 DNA follows: TGTGCCAGCAGCTTAGTCGAGGGCCACTACAATGGGCAGTTCTTC. Translated, it gives CASSLVEGHYNGQFF.

V is TRBV12-3 or TRBV12-4 and J is TRBJ2-2; 7 bases match TRBD2. The CDR3 totals 16 residues. J was trimmed by 8 bases and V by 6 bases; bases with no gene match: 15. Written as DNA, the CDR3 is TGTGCCAGCAGCCTAGTGGCGGGAGTAGGTAGTGGGGAGCTGTTTTTT. This gives the protein CASSLVAGVGSGELFF.

The V and J genes are TRBV6-2 or TRBV6-3 and TRBJ1-5, with D possibly being TRBD1 (5 bases). CDR1 MNHEY and CDR2 SVGEGT come from the germline V gene. V was trimmed by 2 bases and J by 4 bases, leaving 12 bases between them. The CDR3 totals 15 residues. The CDR3 loop reads CASSYGGIPNQPQHF. The CDR3 DNA reads as TGTGCCAGCAGTTACGGGGGAATTCCGAATCAGCCCCAGCATTTT.

This clonotype was detected many times. The chain employs TRBV3-1 and TRBJ2-3; 7 nucleotides align to TRBD2. Germline-derived CDR1 and CDR2 are LGHDT and YNNKEL (reference sequence). The V gene end was trimmed by 0 bases and the J gene end by 2 bases; junction bases not matched to a gene: 11. The CDR3 extends over 18 amino acids. CDR3 residues: CASSQDPDPLAITDTQYF. DNA for the CDR3: TGTGCCAGCAGCCAAGATCCGGACCCACTAGCGATCACAGATACGCAGTATTTT.

This clonotype was counted many times. The rearrangement uses TRBV29-1 and TRBJ2-7; 8 nucleotides match TRBD1. CDR3 size: 16 residues. Germline-derived CDR1 and CDR2 are SQVTM and ANQGSEA. J lost 4 bases, V lost 2 bases, and 13 bases had no gene match. The CDR3 loop reads CSVEIGEGQGAYEQYF. CDR3 in DNA: TGCAGCGTTGAAATAGGGGAAGGGCAGGGGGCTTACGAGCAGTACTTC.

This clonotype was seen repeatedly, ten times or more. The rearrangement joins TRBV9 to TRBJ1-1, with 9 positions matching TRBD1. Germline lookup yields CDR1 SGDLS and CDR2 YYNGEE. The CDR3 is 15 amino acids. J was trimmed by 2 bases and V by 6 bases; bases with no gene match: 8. The CDR3 DNA reads TGTGCCAGCAAACGGGGGACAGGGATAAACACTGAAGCTTTCTTT. Translating it yields CASKRGTGINTEAFF.